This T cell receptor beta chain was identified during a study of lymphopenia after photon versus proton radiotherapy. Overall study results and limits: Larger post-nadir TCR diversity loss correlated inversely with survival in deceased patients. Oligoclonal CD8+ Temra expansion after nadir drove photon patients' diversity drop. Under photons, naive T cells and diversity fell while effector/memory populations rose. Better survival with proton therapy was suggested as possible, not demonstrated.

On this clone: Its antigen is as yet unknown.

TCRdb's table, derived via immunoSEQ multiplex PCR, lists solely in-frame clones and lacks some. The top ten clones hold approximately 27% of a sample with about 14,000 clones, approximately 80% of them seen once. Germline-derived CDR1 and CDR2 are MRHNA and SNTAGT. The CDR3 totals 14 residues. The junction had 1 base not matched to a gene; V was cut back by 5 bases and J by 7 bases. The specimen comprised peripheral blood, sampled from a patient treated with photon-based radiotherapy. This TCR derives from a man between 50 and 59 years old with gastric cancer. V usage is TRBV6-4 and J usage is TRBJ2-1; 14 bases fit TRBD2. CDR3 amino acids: CASSRLAGGNEQFF. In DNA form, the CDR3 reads TGTGCCAGCAGTCGACTAGCGGGGGGGAATGAGCAGTTCTTC.